The clone carrying this T cell receptor beta chain was seen ten or more times. This record comes from a study of blood T cells in healthy people across ages. With a J-beta primer mix and a sample-barcoded 5' primer, a second PCR ran 7 to 11 cycles. Each cDNA molecule carried a tag from a template-switch adaptor that contained 12 random nucleotides. Via MiXCR, TCRdb re-called the 5' RACE reads, giving one row per CDR3 protein. The sample holds hundreds of thousands of distinct CDR3 sequences, roughly 44% seen once. Trimming left V 2 bases short and J 4 bases short, with 17 bases between. The CDR3 consists of 16 residues. Germline-derived CDR1 and CDR2 are SEHNR and FQNEAQ (reference sequence).

The chain recombines TRBV7-9 with TRBJ1-2; no reliable D call. This sequence originates from a man in his fifties or sixties in good health. Sequencing was done on a sample of blood. CDR3 DNA sequence: TGTGCCAGCAGCTTATGGTCGGGAGGGAGGCCCTATGGCTACACCTTC. It encodes CASSLWSGGRPYGYTF.